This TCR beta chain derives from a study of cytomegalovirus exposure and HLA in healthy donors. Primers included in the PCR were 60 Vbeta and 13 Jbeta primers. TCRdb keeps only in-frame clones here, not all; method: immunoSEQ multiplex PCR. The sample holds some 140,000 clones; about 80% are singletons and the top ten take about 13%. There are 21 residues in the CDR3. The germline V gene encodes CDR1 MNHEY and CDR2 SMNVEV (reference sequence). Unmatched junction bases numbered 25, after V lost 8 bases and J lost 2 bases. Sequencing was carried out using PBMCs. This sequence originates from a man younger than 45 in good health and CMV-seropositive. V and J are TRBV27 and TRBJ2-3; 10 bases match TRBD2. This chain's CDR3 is CASGGPRGRAGGVKSTDTQYF. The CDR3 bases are TGTGCCAGCGGGGGTCCAAGGGGTCGAGCGGGAGGGGTCAAGTCCACAGATACGCAGTATTTT.